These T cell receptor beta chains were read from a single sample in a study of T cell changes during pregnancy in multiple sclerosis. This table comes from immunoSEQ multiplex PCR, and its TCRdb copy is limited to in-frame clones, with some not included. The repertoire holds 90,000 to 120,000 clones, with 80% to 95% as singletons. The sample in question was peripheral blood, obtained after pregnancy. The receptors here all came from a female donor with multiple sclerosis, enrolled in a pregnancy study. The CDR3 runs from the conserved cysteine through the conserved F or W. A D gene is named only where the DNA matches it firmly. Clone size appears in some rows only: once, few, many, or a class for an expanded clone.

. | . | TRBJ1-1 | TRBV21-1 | TGTGCCAGCAGCACACCGGGACAAAGGGGGGGCAACACTGAAGCTTTCTTT | CASSTPGQRGGNTEAFF
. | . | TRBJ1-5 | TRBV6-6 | TGTGCCAGCAGCCTTCAGGGCAATCAGCCCCAGCATTTT | CASSLQGNQPQHF
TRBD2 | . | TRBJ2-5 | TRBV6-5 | TGTGCCAGCAGTTACTCCGGACTAGGGGAGACCCAGTACTTC | CASSYSGLGETQYF
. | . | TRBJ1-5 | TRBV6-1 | TGTGCCAGCAGTGAGGAGGCTCTGTGGGGGCCCCAGCATTTT | CASSEEALWGPQHF
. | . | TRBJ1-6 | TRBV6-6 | TGTGCCAGCAGTCCCGAGGACCGACTAAATTCACCCCTCCACTTT | CASSPEDRLNSPLHF
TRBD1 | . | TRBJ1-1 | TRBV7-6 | TGTGCCAGCAGCTTACTGGGACAGGGGGCTGTGAACACTGAAGCTTTCTTT | CASSLLGQGAVNTEAFF
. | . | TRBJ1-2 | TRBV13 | TGTGCCAGCAGCTTTTTGGCAGGGATAGTGTCCACGTCTATGGCTAACCTGAGCTACACCTTC | CASSFLAGIVSTSMANLSYTF
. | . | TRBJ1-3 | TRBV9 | TGTGCCAGCAGCGCTTTCGACAGATCAGCCTCTGGAAACACCATATATTTT | CASSAFDRSASGNTIYF
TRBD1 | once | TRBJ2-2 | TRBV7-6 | TGTGCCAGCAGCTACCGACCGGGACAGGGCTCCGGGGAGCTGTTTTTT | CASSYRPGQGSGELFF
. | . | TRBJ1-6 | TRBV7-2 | TGTGCCAGCAGCTTACAGGGGTCCAATTCACCCCTCCACTTT | CASSLQGSNSPLHF
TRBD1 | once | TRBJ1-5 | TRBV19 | TGTGCCAGTAGCGCTCCTACAGGGGGTAGCAATCAGCCCCAGCATTTT | CASSAPTGGSNQPQHF
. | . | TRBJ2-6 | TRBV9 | TGTGCCAGCAGCGTATCCAACTCTGGGGCCAACGTCCTGACTTTC | CASSVSNSGANVLTF
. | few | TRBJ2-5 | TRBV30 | TGTGCCTGGAGTGTACAATTGGAGACCCAGTACTTC | CAWSVQLETQYF
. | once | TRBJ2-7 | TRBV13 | TGTGCCAGCAGCTTATTTGAGAGCGAGCAGTACTTC | CASSLFESEQYF
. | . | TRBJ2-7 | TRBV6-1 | TGTGCCAGCGGCCACAAAGACTACGAGCAGTACTTC | CASGHKDYEQYF
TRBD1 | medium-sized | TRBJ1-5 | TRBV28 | TGTGCCAGCAGTTTAGGGGACAGGGTAATTCAGCCCCAGCATTTT | CASSLGDRVIQPQHF
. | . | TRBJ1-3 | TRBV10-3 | TGTGCCACCCACCCCCGAGAAGTTGGAAACACCATATATTTT | CATHPREVGNTIYF
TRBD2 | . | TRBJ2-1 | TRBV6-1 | TGTGCCAGCAGTGTTATAGCGGGGGGTTTCGATGAGCAGTTCTTC | CASSVIAGGFDEQFF
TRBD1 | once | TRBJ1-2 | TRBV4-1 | TGCGCCTCCGCGGCTGGAGGAGGGACAGGCGTTTACTATGGCTACACCTTC | CASAAGGGTGVYYGYTF
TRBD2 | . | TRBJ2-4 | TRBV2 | TGTGCCAGCAGTGTAGACGGGGGGGCCTCCGAGGAGAACATTCAGTACTTC | CASSVDGGASEENIQYF
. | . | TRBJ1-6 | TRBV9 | TGTGCCAGCAGCGTAGAGGTGGGTCCAGGTTTTTCACCCCTCCACTTT | CASSVEVGPGFSPLHF
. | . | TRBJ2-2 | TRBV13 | TGTGCCAGCAGCTCGTCCACCGCCGGGACATCCTCGAACACCGGGGAGCTGTTTTTT | CASSSSTAGTSSNTGELFF
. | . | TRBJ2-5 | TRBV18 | TGTGCCAGCGCACCTAGAAAGGAGACCCAGTACTTC | CASAPRKETQYF
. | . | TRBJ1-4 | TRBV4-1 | TGCGCCAGCAGCCAAGTCGGGGGGGAAAAACTGTTTTTT | CASSQVGGEKLFF
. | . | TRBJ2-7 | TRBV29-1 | TGCAGCGCCAAGAACCCCTTGAGCTCCTACGAGCAGTACTTC | CSAKNPLSSYEQYF
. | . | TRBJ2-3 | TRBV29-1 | TGCAGCGTCCCAGGTTGGCATACGCAGTATTTT | CSVPGWHTQYF
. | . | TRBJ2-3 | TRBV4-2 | TGTGCCAGCAGCCAAGAACCAGGAGGGGATACGCAGTATTTT | CASSQEPGGDTQYF
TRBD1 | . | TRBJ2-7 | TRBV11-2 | TGTGCCAGCAGCTATCCGACAGGGGGCGATTCGGCCACTCCATACGAGCAGTACTTC | CASSYPTGGDSATPYEQYF
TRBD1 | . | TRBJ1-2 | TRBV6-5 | TGTGCCAGCAGTTACTCGGGACAGGGGAACTATGGCTACACCTTC | CASSYSGQGNYGYTF
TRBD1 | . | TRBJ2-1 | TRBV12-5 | TGTGCTAGTGGTGTCGCCCTCCGGGACAGGGAGGACAATGAGCAGTTCTTC | CASGVALRDREDNEQFF
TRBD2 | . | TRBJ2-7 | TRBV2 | TGTGCCAGCGCGGGGGGGAACGAGCAGTACTTC | CASAGGNEQYF
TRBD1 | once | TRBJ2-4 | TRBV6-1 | TGTGCCAGCACAGAGACAGGGGCTAACATTCAGTACTTC | CASTETGANIQYF
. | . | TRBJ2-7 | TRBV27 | TGTGCCAGCAGTTCCATAGGTCCGCGGATTGCCGAGCAGTACTTC | CASSSIGPRIAEQYF
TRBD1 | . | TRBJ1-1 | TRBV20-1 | TGCAGTGCTGGGGACAGAGAAGCTTTCTTT | CSAGDREAFF
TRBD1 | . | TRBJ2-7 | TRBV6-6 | TGTGCCAGCAGCCGGACAGGACGCTACGAGCAGTACTTC | CASSRTGRYEQYF